Below, 29 T cell receptor beta chains from the same sample are listed, as sequenced in a study of blood T cell repertoires in COVID-19. This table comes from immunoSEQ multiplex PCR, and its TCRdb copy is limited to in-frame clones, with some not included. The sample shows roughly 66,000 clones, about 80% of them seen only once. Sequenced material: peripheral blood. These receptor sequences come from a man aged 55 to 69 with acute or convalescent COVID-19.

V usage is TRBV4-2 and J usage is TRBJ1-1; the D is unclear. V lost 0 bases and J 8 bases, leaving 13 bases between the germline ends. Germline lookup yields CDR1 LGHNA and CDR2 YNFKEQ. The CDR3 runs 14 residues. This chain's CDR3 is CASSQDLVGREAFF. The DNA of the CDR3 is TGTGCCAGCAGCCAAGATTTAGTGGGGAGGGAAGCTTTCTTT.

This chain uses TRBV5-5 with TRBJ2-3; TRBD2 matches at 7 bases. V lost 2 bases, J lost 6 bases, and 6 bases stayed unmatched. Germline assignment: CDR1 SGHKS and CDR2 YYEKEE (reference sequence). The CDR3 sequence is 14 residues long. Here the CDR3 reads CASSLEGRGDTQYF. CDR3 nucleotides: TGTGCCAGCAGCTTAGAAGGGAGGGGTGATACGCAGTATTTT.

The rearrangement links TRBV6-4 to TRBJ1-1, with D perhaps TRBD1 (5 bases). Germline V gives CDR1 MRHNA, CDR2 SNTAGT. V lost 7 bases, J lost 4 bases, and 13 bases lay in between. This CDR3 contains 13 residues. The CDR3 spells CASNRGGSTEAFF. The CDR3, as DNA: TGTGCCAGCAATCGGGGCGGGAGCACTGAAGCTTTCTTT.

This clone was picked up one time. The chain combines TRBV7-6 with TRBJ2-3; 7 nucleotides agree with TRBD2. The V and J ends lost 5 bases and 3 bases, in that order; junction bases with no gene match: 14. This CDR3 region has 17 residues. The germline V gene has CDR1 SGHVS and CDR2 FNYEAQ. The CDR3 protein is CASSPRGSGDGTDTQYF. The CDR3 DNA follows: TGTGCCAGCAGCCCTCGGGGGAGCGGGGATGGTACAGATACGCAGTATTTT.

V usage is TRBV2 and J usage is TRBJ1-2; D gene unclear. Germline CDR1 and CDR2: SNHLY and FYNNEI. The CDR3 consists of 13 residues. V was shortened by 7 bases and J by 6 bases, with 15 bases between the two germline ends. CDR3 nucleotides: TGTGCCAGCACTTTTGGTCGAACAGATGGCTACACCTTC. It yields the protein CASTFGRTDGYTF.

The V and J genes are TRBV2 and TRBJ2-6; D is unclear. Trimming left V 8 bases short and J 1 base short, with 12 bases between. This CDR3 region has 15 residues. Germline CDR1 reads SNHLY; CDR2 reads FYNNEI. The DNA for the CDR3 is TGTGCCAGCGCGTACGAGTCTTCTGGGGCCAACGTCCTGACTTTC. Its translation: CASAYESSGANVLTF.

The chain combines TRBV6-5 with TRBJ1-6; D is undetermined. This CDR3 region has 12 residues. The V end lost 4 bases, the J end lost 12 bases, and 10 bases lay between the germline ends. From germline, CDR1 is MNHEY and CDR2 SVGAGI. CDR3 sequence reads: CASSSSPGPLHF. The CDR3 nucleotides read TGTGCCAGCAGTTCATCCCCCGGACCCCTCCACTTT.

This rearrangement joins TRBV11-3 to TRBJ2-2; 7 nucleotides align to TRBD1. Germline V gene sequence: CDR1 SGHNT, CDR2 YENEEA. V trimming: 5 bases; J trimming: 4 bases; junction bases outside the gene matches: 4. This CDR3 region has 14 residues. The CDR3 spells CASSRDRGTGELFF. CDR3 DNA sequence: TGTGCCAGCAGCCGGGACAGAGGCACCGGGGAGCTGTTTTTT.

This chain joins TRBV11-2 and TRBJ2-2; 11 positions match TRBD1. J lost 5 bases, V lost 5 bases, and 10 bases had no gene match. Germline CDR1 SGHAT, CDR2 FQNNGV. There are 17 residues in the CDR3. The CDR3 DNA is TGTGCCAGCAGCCAACGACCCGGGACAGGGGGAACCGGGGAGCTGTTTTTT. Its translation is CASSQRPGTGGTGELFF.

The genes are TRBV2 and TRBJ1-1; no reliable D call. The CDR3 length is 13 residues. Germline V gives CDR1 SNHLY, CDR2 FYNNEI. Trimming took off 6 bases at V and 1 base at J, with 9 bases between the two ends. In DNA form, the CDR3 reads TGTGCCAGCAGCCCAGGAAAGAACACTGAAGCTTTCTTT. Encoded protein: CASSPGKNTEAFF.

On this clone itself: A read error may produce the germline difference seen at one junction end. This sequence joins TRBV7-9 and TRBJ2-3; TRBD2 aligns across 11 bases. The CDR3 loop spans 16 amino acids. The germline V gene has CDR1 SEHNR and CDR2 FQNEAQ (reference sequence). DNA of the CDR3: TGTGCCAGCAGCTCCGGACTAGCGGGCGGCACAGATACGCGGTATTTT. Translating it yields CASSSGLAGGTDTRYF.

This sequence joins TRBV7-8 and TRBJ1-6, with TRBD1 matching 7 bases. This CDR3 comprises 14 residues. With 4 bases clipped from V and 5 bases from J, the junction kept 2 bases outside the gene matches. CDR1 and CDR2 (germline): SGHVS, FQNEAQ. CDR3 amino acids: CASSSGTDNSPLHF. The CDR3 DNA reads as TGTGCCAGCAGCTCCGGGACAGATAATTCACCCCTCCACTTT.

V and J are TRBV6-5 and TRBJ1-2; possibly TRBD1 for D (6 bases). CDR1 MNHEY and CDR2 SVGAGI come from the germline V gene. This CDR3 spans 14 amino acids. Trimming pared 5 bases from V and 6 bases from J, leaving 16 bases between. The CDR3 DNA reads TGTGCCAGCAGTCACTGGGAACAGGGCGATGGCTACACCTTC. It yields the protein CASSHWEQGDGYTF.

The chain links TRBV6-5 to TRBJ1-2; D remains ambiguous. The germline V and J ends were trimmed by 0 bases and 6 bases, with 14 bases remaining between them. The CDR3 totals 15 residues. Per germline, CDR1 MNHEY and CDR2 SVGAGI. CDR3 protein: CASSYSAVDEDGYTF. In nucleotides, the CDR3 is TGTGCCAGCAGTTACTCGGCGGTTGATGAGGATGGCTACACCTTC.

The chain joins TRBV30 to TRBJ2-1; tentative D call: TRBD2 (6 bases). Between the trimmed V and J ends, which lost 0 bases and 5 bases, there was a span of 14 bases. This CDR3 spans 15 amino acids. Per germline, CDR1 GTSNPN and CDR2 SVGIG (reference sequence). CDR3 region: CAWSVRRANDNEQFF. In DNA, the CDR3 is TGTGCCTGGAGTGTACGGAGGGCAAACGACAATGAGCAGTTCTTC.

The chain couples TRBV10-3 to TRBJ2-1, with D possibly TRBD1 on 6 matching bases. Germline values: CDR1 ENHRY, CDR2 SYGVKD. The CDR3 has 14 residues. Between the trimmed V and J ends, which lost 6 bases and 6 bases, there was a span of 15 bases. The CDR3 DNA reads TGTGCCATCAGGACAGGCGCCTATGTCAATGAGCAGTTCTTC. Its protein is CAIRTGAYVNEQFF.

The chain has TRBV7-8 and TRBJ1-4; D is perhaps TRBD1 (6 bases). The ends were cut back, 5 bases at V and 4 bases at J, with 14 bases in the middle. The CDR3 is 15 residues long. Germline CDR1 reads SGHVS; CDR2 reads FQNEAQ. The CDR3 DNA reads as TGTGCCAGCAGCCTCGGACAGAAACATAATGAAAAACTGTTTTTT. It translates to CASSLGQKHNEKLFF.

The V gene is TRBV19, the J gene TRBJ1-1, with TRBD1 matching 7 bases. The CDR3 consists of 17 residues. The junction had 11 bases not matched to a gene; V was cut back by 4 bases and J by 0 bases. Germline lookup yields CDR1 LNHDA and CDR2 SQIVND (reference sequence). For the CDR3, the DNA is TGTGCCAGTAGTACGCGACAGGGTCGGTCGCTGAACACTGAAGCTTTCTTT. The encoded protein is CASSTRQGRSLNTEAFF.

This clone is a singleton in its sample. This sequence joins TRBV5-6 and TRBJ2-6; a weak D match, TRBD1 (6 bases). The CDR3 length is 13 residues. The germline CDR1 and CDR2 sequences are SGHDT and YYEEEE. V dropped 2 bases and J dropped 12 bases, with 12 bases sitting between them. The CDR3 bases are TGTGCCAGCAGCTTAAGGGACACCGCCGTCCTGACTTTC. This translates into CASSLRDTAVLTF. The whole variable domain, filled in from reference TRBV5-6 and TRBJ2-6, reads DAGVTQSPTHLIKTRGQQVTLRCSPKSGHDTVSWYQQALGQGPQFIFQYYEEEERQRGNFPDRFSGHQFPNYSSELNVNALLLGDSALYLCASSLRDTAVLTFGAGSRLTVL.

This clone occurred a few times. CDR3 nucleotide sequence: TGTGCCAGCATTGGACAGGGGGCCTCGAACACCATATATTTT. It codes for CASIGQGASNTIYF. V and J are TRBV6-5 and TRBJ1-3; 11 nucleotides line up with TRBD1. Germline assignment: CDR1 MNHEY and CDR2 SVGAGI. This CDR3 contains 14 residues. The V and J ends lost 7 bases and 7 bases, in that order; junction bases with no gene match: 6.

This chain joins TRBV10-3 and TRBJ2-1; 11 nucleotides align to TRBD2. Germline V gene sequence: CDR1 ENHRY, CDR2 SYGVKD. V shed 5 bases and J 5 bases; nucleotides not matched to a gene: 5. This CDR3 comprises 15 residues. The DNA of the CDR3 is TGTGCCATCAGTCTAGCGGGAGGAAATAACAATGAGCAGTTCTTC. Translation gives CAISLAGGNNNEQFF.

This sequence joins TRBV10-1 and TRBJ2-1, with TRBD1 matching over 9 bases. The CDR3 extends over 17 amino acids. The germline CDR1 and CDR2 sequences are WNHNN and SYGVQD (reference sequence). Trimming removed 4 bases from V and 4 bases from J; junction bases left unmatched: 11. The CDR3 DNA follows: TGCGCCAGCAGTGCGGGGGTCGGGACAGGGCTTTACAATGAGCAGTTCTTC. It is translated as CASSAGVGTGLYNEQFF.

V usage is TRBV25-1 and J usage is TRBJ2-2, with 9 bases aligning to TRBD1. The CDR3 length is 15 residues. Unmatched junction bases numbered 7, after V lost 7 bases and J lost 4 bases. Germline assignment: CDR1 MGHDK and CDR2 SYGVNS. CDR3 protein: CASTSTGGGTGELFF. CDR3 DNA sequence: TGTGCCAGCACCTCGACAGGGGGGGGCACCGGGGAGCTGTTTTTT.

This chain connects TRBV3-1 (or the pseudogene TRBV3-2) to TRBJ1-5; D remains unclear. The germline CDR1 and CDR2 sequences are LGHDT and YNNKEL (reference sequence). The germline V and J ends were trimmed by 4 bases and 6 bases, with 22 bases remaining between them. This CDR3 has 17 amino acids. CDR3 region: CASSLKPPGQAGQPQHF. CDR3 coding DNA: TGTGCCAGCAGCCTTAAACCCCCTGGGCAGGCAGGTCAGCCCCAGCATTTT.

V and J are TRBV10-3 and TRBJ1-6; 7 bases are shared with TRBD1. The CDR3 totals 15 residues. Looked up from germline, CDR1 is ENHRY and CDR2 is SYGVKD. V shed 2 bases, J shed 9 bases, and the junction held 7 bases outside the gene matches. CDR3 protein: CAISEQDRRSSPLHF. CDR3 sequence (DNA): TGTGCCATCAGTGAGCAGGACAGGAGGAGTTCACCCCTCCACTTT.

This clone was counted a few times. The chain uses TRBV7-2 and TRBJ1-2, with 8 bases fitting TRBD1. CDR1 is SGHTA, CDR2 FQGNSA, per germline. The junction had 5 bases not matched to a gene; V was cut back by 4 bases and J by 4 bases. This CDR3 has 14 amino acids. This chain's CDR3 is CASSYGTGLYGYTF. The DNA of the CDR3 is TGTGCCAGCAGCTACGGGACAGGTCTCTATGGCTACACCTTC. Based on the CDR3 plus reference TRBV7-2 and TRBJ1-2, the full variable domain is GAGVSQSPSNKVTEKGKDVELRCDPISGHTALYWYRQSLGQGLEFLIYFQGNSAPDKSGLPSDRFSAERTGGSVSTLTIQRTQQEDSAVYLCASSYGTGLYGYTFGSGTRLTVV.

The chain couples TRBV27 to TRBJ2-7; TRBD2 might be the D (6 bases). V was cut by 0 bases and J by 3 bases, with 15 bases left in between. Germline CDR1 and CDR2: MNHEY and SMNVEV (reference sequence). The CDR3 has 16 residues. The CDR3 sequence is CASSLSKHRGNYEQYF. The CDR3 coding sequence is TGTGCCAGCAGTTTATCCAAACACCGGGGGAACTACGAGCAGTACTTC.

J is TRBJ1-1 and V is TRBV2, with a weak D call TRBD1 (5 bases). V lost 3 bases and J lost 5, with 13 bases in between. Per the germline V gene, CDR1 is SNHLY and CDR2 is FYNNEI. This CDR3 comprises 14 residues. Here the CDR3 reads CASSESGGRTEAFF. In DNA, the CDR3 is TGTGCCAGCAGTGAGTCCGGGGGTCGAACTGAAGCTTTCTTT.

This clone came up a few times. CDR3 loop: CASSVSLSYTGELFF. The CDR3 nucleotides read TGTGCCAGCAGCGTTTCACTGTCTTACACCGGGGAGCTGTTTTTT. The J gene is TRBJ2-2, the V gene TRBV5-8; D gene uncertain. CDR3 length: 15 amino acids. V lost 4 bases to trimming and J lost 3 bases, with 13 bases between them. Germline CDR1 and CDR2: SGHTS and YDEGEE.